The 29 T cell receptor beta chains below were found in one sample sequenced in a study of T cell responses to AZD1222 COVID-19 vaccine. The table came from immunoSEQ multiplex PCR; TCRdb's copy has only in-frame clones and leaves some out. The sample yields approximately 170,000 clones, around 92% seen once. The specimen was peripheral blood, collected 28 days after the second AZD1222 dose. These receptors were collected from an adult who received the AZD1222 COVID-19 vaccine.

This chain links TRBV5-5 with TRBJ1-6; D unclear. Germline CDR1 and CDR2: SGHKS and YYEKEE (reference sequence). Trimming cost V 0 bases and J 4 bases, with 17 bases left between them. CDR3 size: 18 residues. Written as DNA, the CDR3 is TGTGCCAGCAGCTTGGTCCTCTCAAGGGCCCCATATAATTCACCCCTCCACTTT. Amino acids: CASSLVLSRAPYNSPLHF.

In its sample, this clone was seen once. The J gene is TRBJ2-1, the V gene TRBV5-1; tentatively, D is TRBD2 (6 bases). This CDR3 comprises 16 residues. Trimming took off 5 bases at V and 0 bases at J, with 15 bases between the two ends. Germline-derived CDR1 and CDR2 are SGHRS and YFSETQ. The CDR3 protein is CASRRGGTPSYNEQFF. DNA for the CDR3: TGCGCCAGCAGAAGAGGCGGGACTCCCTCCTACAATGAGCAGTTCTTC.

This clone has a single count. The rearrangement joins TRBV5-4 to TRBJ1-6, with D tentatively TRBD1 (5 bases). The V gene's germline CDR1 is SGHNT and CDR2 YYREEE (reference sequence). Trimming left V 0 bases short and J 9 bases short, with 13 bases between. The CDR3 length is 15 residues. This CDR3 is CASSLASGIGSPLHF. In DNA, the CDR3 is TGTGCCAGCAGCTTGGCTTCAGGGATTGGTTCACCCCTCCACTTT.

V and J are TRBV11-2 and TRBJ2-5; D possibly uses TRBD1 or TRBD2 (5 bases each). There are 15 residues in the CDR3. V was shortened by 6 bases and J by 2 bases, with 16 bases between the two germline ends. Germline CDR1 is SGHAT and CDR2 is FQNNGV. The chain's CDR3 is CASRKPGRLQETQYF. Written as DNA, the CDR3 is TGTGCCAGCAGGAAGCCGGGACGGTTACAAGAGACCCAGTACTTC.

J is TRBJ1-5 and V is TRBV6-2 or TRBV6-3, with D unresolved. Germline-derived CDR1 and CDR2 are MNHEY and SVGEGT. Trimming cost V 2 bases and J 8 bases, with 13 bases left between them. The CDR3 is 14 residues long. The CDR3 nucleotides are TGTGCCAGCAGTTACGATGCAGGCGGAGAGCCCCAGCATTTT. It yields the protein CASSYDAGGEPQHF.

This sequence joins TRBV19 and TRBJ1-1, with unresolved D. The CDR3 is 12 residues long. The V end lost 7 bases, the J end lost 1 base, and 7 bases lay between the germline ends. Germline V gives CDR1 LNHDA, CDR2 SQIVND (reference sequence). CDR3 protein: CASMVENTEAFF. In nucleotides, the CDR3 is TGTGCCAGTATGGTTGAGAACACTGAAGCTTTCTTT.

The chain is built from TRBV6-6 and TRBJ2-1; a weak D match, TRBD2 (6 bases). This CDR3 comprises 16 residues. V was shortened by 5 bases and J by 0 bases, with 14 bases between the two germline ends. The germline gives CDR1 MNHNY, CDR2 SVGAGI (reference sequence). CDR3 nucleotides: TGTGCCAGCAGTACGGCGGGATTAAGCTCCTACAATGAGCAGTTCTTC. Its protein product is CASSTAGLSSYNEQFF.

The chain has TRBV7-9 and TRBJ1-5; 7 bases agree with TRBD1. The CDR3 has 15 amino acids. The germline V gene has CDR1 SEHNR and CDR2 FQNEAQ (reference sequence). V trimming: 5 bases; J trimming: 2 bases; junction bases outside the gene matches: 6. The CDR3 region is CASSHTGAGNQPQHF. Written as DNA, the CDR3 is TGTGCCAGCAGCCACACAGGGGCCGGCAATCAGCCCCAGCATTTT.

Concerning this clone: The sample holds other DNA sequences that translate to the same CDR3. The chain couples TRBV5-1 to TRBJ2-3, with D possibly being TRBD1 (6 bases). The germline V gene encodes CDR1 SGHRS and CDR2 YFSETQ. CDR3 length: 15 residues. Between the trimmed V and J ends, which lost 3 bases and 0 bases, there was a span of 11 bases. The CDR3 region is CASSWGTPSTDTQYF. CDR3 bases: TGCGCCAGCAGCTGGGGGACACCTAGCACAGATACGCAGTATTTT. Full variable domain (remainder filled in from reference TRBV5-1 and TRBJ2-3): KAGVTQTPRYLIKTRGQQVTLSCSPISGHRSVSWYQQTPGQGLQFLFEYFSETQRNKGNFPGRFSGRQFSNSRSEMNVSTLELGDSALYLCASSWGTPSTDTQYFGPGTRLTVL.

This chain connects TRBV9 to TRBJ2-3; 7 nucleotides match TRBD2. Germline lookup yields CDR1 SGDLS and CDR2 YYNGEE. After removal of 0 bases from V and 2 bases from J, the junction contained 3 bases not matched to a gene. This CDR3 is built from 15 residues. CDR3 in DNA: TGTGCCAGCAGCGTAGAGAGCGGGGCCACAGATACGCAGTATTTT. Residues: CASSVESGATDTQYF.

The chain is built from TRBV7-9 and TRBJ2-3, with D perhaps TRBD2 (5 bases). This CDR3 spans 16 amino acids. Germline loops: CDR1 SEHNR, CDR2 FQNEAQ (reference sequence). V was cut by 5 bases and J by 6 bases, with 21 bases left in between. CDR3 DNA: TGTGCCAGCAGCCCCCGGGATCCACCCCCACACGATACGCAGTATTTT. Its protein product is CASSPRDPPPHDTQYF.

V usage is TRBV6-6 and J usage is TRBJ2-1, with a possible D match to TRBD2 (5 bases). The CDR3 runs 16 residues. The V end lost 5 bases, the J end lost 8 bases, and 22 bases lay between the germline ends. From germline, CDR1 is MNHNY and CDR2 SVGAGI (reference sequence). The CDR3, as DNA: TGTGCCAGCAGTACCGGTTGGGCTCCTCCCGGGGATGAGCAGTTCTTC. Protein sequence: CASSTGWAPPGDEQFF.

V is TRBV10-3 and J is TRBJ1-1, with 7 positions matching TRBD1. Unmatched junction bases numbered 3, after V lost 5 bases and J lost 0 bases. This CDR3 has 14 amino acids. Germline V gene sequence: CDR1 ENHRY, CDR2 SYGVKD. CDR3 loop: CAISLQGLNTEAFF. For the CDR3, the DNA is TGTGCCATCAGTCTACAGGGGTTGAACACTGAAGCTTTCTTT.

This chain uses TRBV7-9 with TRBJ1-3; D perhaps matches TRBD1 (5 bases). V gave up 5 bases and J gave up 5 bases, with 22 bases separating them. The CDR3 is 17 residues long. Germline loops: CDR1 SEHNR, CDR2 FQNEAQ (reference sequence). The CDR3 nucleotides read TGTGCCAGCAGCCCTAACGGAGGGCCGAGGGGAAGAAACACCATATATTTT. This codes for CASSPNGGPRGRNTIYF.

V gene TRBV2 combines with J gene TRBJ1-2; 9 positions agree with TRBD1. CDR3 length: 13 residues. V lost 10 bases to trimming and J lost 7 bases; unmatched junction nucleotides: 10. The germline gives CDR1 SNHLY, CDR2 FYNNEI. The CDR3 coding sequence is TGTGCCATAAGTCCGGGACAGGGTTCTGGCTACACCTTC. Protein: CAISPGQGSGYTF.

This chain's CDR3 is CASSLRTASLEQYF. CDR3 nucleotide sequence: TGTGCCAGCTCACTTCGGACAGCGTCGCTCGAGCAGTACTTC. J is TRBJ2-7 and V is TRBV18, with TRBD1 as a possible D gene (6 bases). Trimming cost V 4 bases and J 6 bases, with 16 bases left between them. The CDR3 contains 14 residues. Germline V gene lookup returns CDR1 KGHSH and CDR2 LQKENI.

V usage is TRBV19 and J usage is TRBJ1-3; D is uncertain. The germline V gene has CDR1 LNHDA and CDR2 SQIVND (reference sequence). Trimming pared 7 bases from V and 0 bases from J, leaving 10 bases between. The CDR3 is made up of 14 amino acids. The CDR3: CASMAGSSGNTIYF. CDR3 nucleotides: TGTGCCAGTATGGCCGGCAGCTCTGGAAACACCATATATTTT.

The CDR3 protein is CASSTGPASPLHF. CDR3 bases: TGTGCCAGCAGTACTGGTCCTGCCTCACCCCTCCACTTT. This chain joins TRBV2 and TRBJ1-6; no firm D call. The length of the CDR3 is 13 residues. The V and J ends lost 5 bases and 10 bases respectively, with 12 bases between them. Per the germline V gene, CDR1 is SNHLY and CDR2 is FYNNEI.

This chain joins TRBV30 and TRBJ2-7, with 11 bases aligning to TRBD2. CDR1 is GTSNPN, CDR2 SVGIG, per germline (reference sequence). V shed 0 bases, J shed 4 bases, and the junction held 5 bases outside the gene matches. The CDR3 sequence is 15 residues long. In DNA, the CDR3 is TGTGCCTGGAGTGTTCCTAGCGGGGGGCTGTACGAGCAGTACTTC. Encoded protein: CAWSVPSGGLYEQYF.

The rearrangement links TRBV7-9 to TRBJ1-1; 8 bases fit TRBD1. The CDR3 contains 19 residues. The V gene's germline CDR1 is SEHNR and CDR2 FQNEAQ (reference sequence). The junction had 18 bases not matched to a gene; V was cut back by 3 bases and J by 3 bases. For the CDR3, the DNA is TGTGCCAGCAGCTTTCGCGGGCTTAGGACAGGGACCTTGCACACTGAAGCTTTCTTT. Residues: CASSFRGLRTGTLHTEAFF.

This chain uses TRBV11-2 with TRBJ2-7; perhaps D is TRBD1 or TRBD2 (5 bases each). Germline CDR1 reads SGHAT; CDR2 reads FQNNGV. This CDR3 comprises 15 residues. With 3 bases removed from V and 2 bases from J, the gap between germline ends came to 14 bases. The CDR3 is CASSFSTGPTYEQYF. CDR3 in DNA: TGTGCCAGCAGCTTTTCTACGGGGCCTACCTACGAGCAGTACTTC.

The chain is built from TRBV2 and TRBJ1-2; D not certain. V was pared by 10 bases and J by 2 bases, with 2 bases between. CDR1 SNHLY and CDR2 FYNNEI come from the germline V gene. This CDR3 spans 9 amino acids. The CDR3 sequence: CATNYGYTF. As DNA, the CDR3 is TGTGCCACCAACTATGGCTACACCTTC.

The chain links TRBV5-1 to TRBJ2-5, with 13 nucleotides matching TRBD2. Germline V gene sequence: CDR1 SGHRS, CDR2 YFSETQ. The CDR3 consists of 16 residues. After removal of 4 bases from V and 5 bases from J, the junction contained 8 bases not matched to a gene. The CDR3 DNA sequence: TGCGCCAGCAGCCCTGGACTAGCGGGGGCAGGGGAGACCCAGTACTTC. Translated, it gives CASSPGLAGAGETQYF.

This rearrangement joins TRBV19 to TRBJ1-3; 11 nucleotides match TRBD1. Germline loops: CDR1 LNHDA, CDR2 SQIVND (reference sequence). This CDR3 region has 15 residues. The junction had 8 bases not matched to a gene; V was cut back by 9 bases and J by 4 bases. The CDR3 protein is CASRDRGNWGNTIYF. In DNA, the CDR3 is TGTGCCAGCCGGGACAGGGGGAACTGGGGAAACACCATATATTTT. The complete variable domain, with remaining parts taken from reference TRBV19 and TRBJ1-3, reads DGGITQSPKYLFRKEGQNVTLSCEQNLNHDAMYWYRQDPGQGLRLIYYSQIVNDFQKGDIAEGYSVSREKKESFPLTVTSAQKNPTAFYLCASRDRGNWGNTIYFGEGSWLTVV.

The gene calls are TRBV10-2 and TRBJ2-1; TRBD2 might be the D (6 bases). The CDR3 sequence is 14 residues long. V was trimmed by 8 bases and J by 2 bases, leaving 13 bases between them. CDR1 is WSHSY, CDR2 SAAADI, per germline. In nucleotides, the CDR3 is TGCGCCAGCCAGGAGGCGGGGACCTACAATGAGCAGTTCTTC. This encodes CASQEAGTYNEQFF.

V usage is TRBV12-3 or TRBV12-4 and J usage is TRBJ1-1; D not resolved. The CDR3 spans 13 residues. V was shortened by 2 bases and J by 3 bases, with 7 bases between the two germline ends. CDR3 loop: CASSLSGDTEAFF. CDR3 DNA sequence: TGTGCCAGCAGTTTAAGTGGGGACACTGAAGCTTTCTTT.

About this clone itself: Relative to the germline gene, one junction end is altered; a read error may explain this. V gene TRBV3-1 (or the pseudogene TRBV3-2) combines with J gene TRBJ1-1; tentative D call: TRBD1 (6 bases). The CDR3 totals 16 residues. Germline CDR1 is LGHDT and CDR2 is YNNKEL (reference sequence). The CDR3, as DNA: TGTGCCAGCACCCAAAAGGGGTGGGGGGCGGACACTGAAGCTTTCTTT. It specifies CASTQKGWGADTEAFF.

V usage is TRBV6-5 and J usage is TRBJ2-1; D not resolved. There are 13 residues in the CDR3. Per the germline V gene, CDR1 is MNHEY and CDR2 is SVGAGI. Trimming pared 2 bases from V and 14 bases from J, leaving 16 bases between. CDR3 nucleotides: TGTGCCAGCAGTTACAGGCAGCCCGACGCTAAGTTCTTC. This translates into CASSYRQPDAKFF.

The V call is TRBV2, the J call TRBJ1-3, with 9 bases aligning to TRBD1. The CDR3 runs 13 residues. CDR1 and CDR2 (germline): SNHLY, FYNNEI. The trim removed 4 bases at V and 7 bases at J, leaving 2 bases unmatched. The CDR3 region is CASSADRGNTIYF. CDR3 DNA: TGTGCCAGCAGTGCCGACAGGGGGAACACCATATATTTT.